This T cell receptor (beta chain) was sequenced for a study of read filtering for tumor transcriptome and immune sequencing. Study in general: Revised staging placed eight or nine patients in R-ISS I, about 17 in II, roughly 7 in III. After DNase treatment, RNA was made into whole-transcriptome libraries.

Whole-study findings and limits: Without single-read clonotypes, shared clonotype proportions correlated more between IR-seq and RNA-seq. Single-read clonotypes: about 81.9% of IR-seq clonotypes (roughly 4% of reads), 74.6% of RNA-seq clonotypes (roughly 43% of reads).

For this clonotype: Antigen: not known.

This library used around 0.4 ug RNA and molecular barcoded adaptors spanning alpha/delta and beta/gamma chains. MiXCR, applied by TCRdb to the reads, yields one record per CDR3 protein. The sample has 35,000 to 50,000 distinct CDR3 sequences, 20% seen once. Sample: a population of CD138-negative cells sorted from bone marrow. The sequence was obtained from a donor aged 40 or older with multiple myeloma.

The CDR3 coding sequence is TGTGCCAGCAGCCCACCCCAAATTGGGGGCTCCTACGAGCAGTACTTC. The encoded protein is CASSPPQIGGSYEQYF. The chain carries TRBV7-9 and TRBJ2-7; either TRBD1 or TRBD2 may fit D (5 bases each). Germline V gene lookup returns CDR1 SEHNR and CDR2 FQNEAQ (reference sequence). Trimming pared 5 bases from V and 0 bases from J, leaving 17 bases between. The CDR3 is made up of 16 amino acids.